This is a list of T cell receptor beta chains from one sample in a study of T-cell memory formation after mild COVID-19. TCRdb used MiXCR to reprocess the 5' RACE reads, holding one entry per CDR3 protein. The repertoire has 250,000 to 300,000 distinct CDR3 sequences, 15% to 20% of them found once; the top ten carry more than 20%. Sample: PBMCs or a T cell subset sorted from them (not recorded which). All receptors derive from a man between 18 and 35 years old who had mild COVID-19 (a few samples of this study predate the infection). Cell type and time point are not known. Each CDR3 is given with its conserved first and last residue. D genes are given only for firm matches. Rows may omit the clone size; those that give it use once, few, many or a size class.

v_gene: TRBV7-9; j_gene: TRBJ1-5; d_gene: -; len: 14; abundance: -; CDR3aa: CASSRAGSNQPQHF; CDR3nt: TGTGCCAGCAGCCGCGCCGGAAGCAATCAGCCCCAGCATTTT
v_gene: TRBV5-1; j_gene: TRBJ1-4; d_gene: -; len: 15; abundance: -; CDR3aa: CASSLNQAGEEKLFF; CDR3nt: TGCGCCAGCAGCTTGAACCAGGCAGGGGAGGAAAAACTGTTTTTT
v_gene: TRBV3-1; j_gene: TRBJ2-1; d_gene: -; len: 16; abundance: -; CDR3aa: CASSQDRGVSYNEQFF; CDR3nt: TGTGCCAGCAGCCAAGATCGAGGAGTCAGCTACAATGAGCAGTTCTTC
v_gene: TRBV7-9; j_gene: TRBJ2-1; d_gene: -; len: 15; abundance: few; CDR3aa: CASSLSRGYYNEQFF; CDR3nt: TGTGCCAGCAGCTTATCCCGGGGGTACTACAATGAGCAGTTCTTC
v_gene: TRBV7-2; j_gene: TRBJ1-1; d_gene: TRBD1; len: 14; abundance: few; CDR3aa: CASSSTGGLTEAFF; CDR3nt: TGTGCCAGCAGCTCAACAGGGGGCCTCACTGAAGCTTTCTTT
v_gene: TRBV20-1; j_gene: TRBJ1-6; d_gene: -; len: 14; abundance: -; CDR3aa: CSARVSSYNSPLHF; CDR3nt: TGCAGTGCTCGGGTGAGCTCCTATAATTCACCCCTCCACTTT
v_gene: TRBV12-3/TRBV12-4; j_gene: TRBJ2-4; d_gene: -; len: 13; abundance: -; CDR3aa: CASSLGLGNIQYF; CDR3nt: TGTGCCAGCAGCTTAGGACTCGGAAACATTCAGTACTTC
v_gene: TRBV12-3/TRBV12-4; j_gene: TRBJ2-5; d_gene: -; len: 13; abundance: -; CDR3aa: CASRFGGQETQYF; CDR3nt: TGTGCCAGCAGATTTGGGGGGCAAGAGACCCAGTACTTC
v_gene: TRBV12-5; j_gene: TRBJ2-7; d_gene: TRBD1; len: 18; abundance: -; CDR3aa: CASGLPHYIPGQDYEQYF; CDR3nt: TGTGCTAGTGGTTTGCCCCATTACATACCGGGACAGGACTACGAGCAGTACTTC
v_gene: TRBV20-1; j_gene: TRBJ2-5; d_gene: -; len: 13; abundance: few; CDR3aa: CSASSGPQETQYF; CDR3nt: TGCAGTGCTAGTTCGGGGCCCCAAGAGACCCAGTACTTC
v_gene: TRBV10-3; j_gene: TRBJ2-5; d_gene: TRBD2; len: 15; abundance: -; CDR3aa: CAISEQRGGQETQYF; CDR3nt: TGTGCCATCAGTGAGCAGCGGGGGGGCCAAGAGACCCAGTACTTC
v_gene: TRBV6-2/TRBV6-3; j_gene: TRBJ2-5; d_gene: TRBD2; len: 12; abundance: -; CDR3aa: CASSSGEQTQYF; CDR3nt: TGTGCCAGTTCTAGCGGGGAACAGACCCAGTACTTC
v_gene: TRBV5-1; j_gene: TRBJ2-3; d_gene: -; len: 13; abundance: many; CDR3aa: CASSLEATDTQYF; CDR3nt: TGCGCCAGCAGCTTGGAGGCCACAGATACGCAGTATTTT
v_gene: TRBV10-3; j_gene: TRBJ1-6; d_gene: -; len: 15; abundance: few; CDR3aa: CAISDRTSYNSPLHF; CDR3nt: TGTGCCATCAGTGATCGGACTAGCTATAATTCACCCCTCCACTTT
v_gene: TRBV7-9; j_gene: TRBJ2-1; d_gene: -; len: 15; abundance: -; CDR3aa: CASSSGTTTYNEQFF; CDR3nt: TGTGCCAGCAGCTCCGGGACAACGACCTACAATGAGCAGTTCTTC
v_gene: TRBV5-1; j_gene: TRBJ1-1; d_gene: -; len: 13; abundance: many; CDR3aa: CASSLKLDTEAFF; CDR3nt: TGCGCCAGCAGCTTGAAATTAGACACTGAAGCTTTCTTT
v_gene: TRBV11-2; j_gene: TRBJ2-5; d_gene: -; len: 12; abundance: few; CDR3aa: CASSPDRGTQYF; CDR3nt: TGTGCCAGCAGCCCAGACCGCGGGACCCAGTACTTC
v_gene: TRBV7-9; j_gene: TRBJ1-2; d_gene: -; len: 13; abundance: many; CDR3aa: CASSFKGSYGYTF; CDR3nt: TGTGCCAGCAGTTTTAAGGGCTCCTATGGCTACACCTTC
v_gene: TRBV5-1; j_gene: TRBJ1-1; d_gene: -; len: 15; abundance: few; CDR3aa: CASSLHLGLGTEAFF; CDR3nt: TGCGCCAGCAGCTTGCACCTGGGCCTGGGCACTGAAGCTTTCTTT
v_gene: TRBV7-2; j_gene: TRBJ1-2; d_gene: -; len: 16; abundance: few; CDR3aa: CASSHPPEALGYGYTF; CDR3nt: TGTGCCAGCAGCCACCCCCCGGAGGCTCTGGGCTATGGCTACACCTTC
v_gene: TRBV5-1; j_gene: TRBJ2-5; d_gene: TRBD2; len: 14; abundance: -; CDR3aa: CASTYSGGEETQYF; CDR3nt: TGCGCCAGCACCTATAGCGGGGGGGAAGAGACCCAGTACTTC
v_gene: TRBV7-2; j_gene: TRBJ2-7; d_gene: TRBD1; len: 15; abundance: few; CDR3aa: CASSLAGDSTYEQYF; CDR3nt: TGTGCCAGCAGCTTAGCGGGGGACAGCACCTACGAGCAGTACTTC
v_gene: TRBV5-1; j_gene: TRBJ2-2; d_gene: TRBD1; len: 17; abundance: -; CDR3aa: CASSLGTGEIHTGELFF; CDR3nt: TGCGCCAGCAGCTTGGGGACAGGCGAGATACACACCGGGGAGCTGTTTTTT